These T cell receptor beta chains were read from a single sample in a study of T cell repertoires in ileal Crohn's disease. Generated by immunoSEQ multiplex PCR, the TCRdb table keeps only in-frame clones and is missing some. The table shows roughly 13,000 clones, with 70% occurring only once. Material for sequencing was ileal tissue. These receptors originate from an adult with Crohn's disease. CDR3s include the opening cysteine and the closing phenylalanine or tryptophan. The D gene is left open where the match is weak. A clone size is listed for some rows: how often the clone was seen (once, few, many), or a class if it is expanded.

CDR3aa: CASSTRQGVRETQYF; CDR3nt: TGTGCCAGCAGTACCCGACAGGGTGTGAGAGAGACCCAGTACTTC; d_gene: TRBD1; abundance: .; v_gene: TRBV6-5; j_gene: TRBJ2-5
CDR3aa: CASSFGTSGYSYEQYF; CDR3nt: TGTGCCAGCAGCTTTGGGACTAGCGGGTACTCCTACGAGCAGTACTTC; d_gene: TRBD2; abundance: .; v_gene: TRBV5-6; j_gene: TRBJ2-7
CDR3aa: CASSLVAGAATEAFF; CDR3nt: TGTGCCAGCAGCTTGGTGGCAGGGGCAGCCACTGAAGCTTTCTTT; d_gene: .; abundance: .; v_gene: TRBV5-6; j_gene: TRBJ1-1
CDR3aa: CASSLAFGPSGAYNSPLHF; CDR3nt: TGTGCCAGCAGCTTAGCTTTCGGACCATCAGGGGCCTATAATTCACCCCTCCACTTT; d_gene: .; abundance: .; v_gene: TRBV7-9; j_gene: TRBJ1-6
CDR3aa: CASSLRELGRETQYF; CDR3nt: TGTGCCAGCAGCTTAAGGGAGTTGGGGAGAGAGACCCAGTACTTC; d_gene: .; abundance: .; v_gene: TRBV11-2; j_gene: TRBJ2-5
CDR3aa: CARRTDGPGNTIYF; CDR3nt: TGTGCCAGAAGAACGGATGGGCCTGGAAACACCATATATTTT; d_gene: .; abundance: .; v_gene: TRBV5-3; j_gene: TRBJ1-3
CDR3aa: CASRTSGADTQYF; CDR3nt: TGTGCCAGCCGGACTAGCGGGGCAGATACGCAGTATTTT; d_gene: TRBD2; abundance: .; v_gene: TRBV19; j_gene: TRBJ2-3
CDR3aa: CASSQGGIHPNTGELFF; CDR3nt: TGCGCCAGCAGCCAAGGAGGGATACACCCGAACACCGGGGAGCTGTTTTTT; d_gene: .; abundance: .; v_gene: TRBV4-1; j_gene: TRBJ2-2
CDR3aa: CASSLDRNPEAFF; CDR3nt: TGTGCCAGCAGCTTGGACAGAAACCCTGAAGCTTTCTTT; d_gene: .; abundance: .; v_gene: TRBV5-4; j_gene: TRBJ1-1
CDR3aa: CASSPGGTSSSYNEQFF; CDR3nt: TGCGCCAGCAGCCCCGGAGGGACATCTAGCTCCTACAATGAGCAGTTCTTC; d_gene: .; abundance: .; v_gene: TRBV5-1; j_gene: TRBJ2-1
CDR3aa: CASSRDAGANVLTF; CDR3nt: TGTGCCAGCAGTAGAGACGCTGGGGCCAACGTCCTGACTTTC; d_gene: .; abundance: .; v_gene: TRBV6-4; j_gene: TRBJ2-6
CDR3aa: CASLGDRGIDEQFF; CDR3nt: TGTGCCAGCCTAGGGGACAGGGGGATCGATGAGCAGTTCTTC; d_gene: TRBD1; abundance: .; v_gene: TRBV2; j_gene: TRBJ2-1
CDR3aa: CASSDSSGGADTQYF; CDR3nt: TGTGCCAGCAGTGACTCTAGCGGGGGGGCGGATACGCAGTATTTT; d_gene: TRBD2; abundance: .; v_gene: TRBV6-4; j_gene: TRBJ2-3
CDR3aa: CASRFRTGDSEAFF; CDR3nt: TGCGCCAGCCGTTTCCGGACAGGGGACTCTGAAGCTTTCTTT; d_gene: TRBD1; abundance: .; v_gene: TRBV5-1; j_gene: TRBJ1-1
CDR3aa: CAISDSQTYEQYF; CDR3nt: TGTGCCATCAGTGATAGCCAGACCTACGAGCAGTACTTC; d_gene: .; abundance: .; v_gene: TRBV10-3; j_gene: TRBJ2-7
CDR3aa: CASSLDNSPLHF; CDR3nt: TGTGCCAGCAGCTTGGATAATTCACCCCTCCACTTT; d_gene: .; abundance: .; v_gene: TRBV5-4; j_gene: TRBJ1-6
CDR3aa: CASRNRVNEQFF; CDR3nt: TGTGCCAGCAGGAACAGGGTCAATGAGCAGTTCTTC; d_gene: .; abundance: medium-sized; v_gene: TRBV2; j_gene: TRBJ2-1
CDR3aa: CASSLGGQGGNEQFF; CDR3nt: TGTGCCAGCAGCTTGGGGGGACAGGGGGGAAATGAGCAGTTCTTC; d_gene: TRBD1; abundance: .; v_gene: TRBV5-4; j_gene: TRBJ2-1
CDR3aa: CATRRTGVDNSPLHF; CDR3nt: TGTGCCACCAGACGAACAGGGGTGGATAATTCACCCCTCCACTTT; d_gene: TRBD1; abundance: .; v_gene: TRBV15; j_gene: TRBJ1-6
CDR3aa: CASRDRVLYEQYF; CDR3nt: TGTGCCAGCAGGGACAGGGTTTTATACGAGCAGTACTTC; d_gene: TRBD1; abundance: .; v_gene: TRBV25-1; j_gene: TRBJ2-7
CDR3aa: CASSLGRGLLETQYF; CDR3nt: TGTGCCAGCAGCTTAGGAAGGGGCCTCCTGGAGACCCAGTACTTC; d_gene: .; abundance: .; v_gene: TRBV11-2; j_gene: TRBJ2-5
CDR3aa: CASSPNSYNEQFF; CDR3nt: TGTGCCAGCAGTCCGAACTCCTACAATGAGCAGTTCTTC; d_gene: .; abundance: once; v_gene: TRBV27; j_gene: TRBJ2-1
CDR3aa: CASQTWGLYNSGANVLTF; CDR3nt: TGTGCCAGCCAAACATGGGGCCTATATAACTCTGGGGCCAACGTCCTGACTTTC; d_gene: .; abundance: .; v_gene: TRBV27; j_gene: TRBJ2-6
CDR3aa: CASRNSYEQYF; CDR3nt: TGTGCCAGCAGGAACTCCTACGAGCAGTACTTC; d_gene: .; abundance: .; v_gene: TRBV6-5; j_gene: TRBJ2-7